This T cell receptor (beta chain) comes out of a study of T cell repertoires and Cas9 in healthy adults. Trimming took 0 bases from V and 6 from J; bases not matched to a gene: 5. The CDR3 has 15 amino acids. The V gene's germline CDR1 is SGHRS and CDR2 YFSETQ. Assay used: immunoSEQ multiplex PCR; TCRdb lists only in-frame clones, some missing. Among approximately 16,000 clones listed, roughly 89% were seen once. Source material: Tregs (CD4+, CD25+, CD127-, CD137-, CD154-) from PBMCs; culture status not recorded. This chain connects TRBV5-1 to TRBJ2-7; 11 positions agree with TRBD1. The origin of this receptor is a human donor in good health. The CDR3 DNA sequence: TGCGCCAGCAGCTTGGTTGGACAGGGGGCTGGCGAGCAGTACTTC. Translating it yields CASSLVGQGAGEQYF.